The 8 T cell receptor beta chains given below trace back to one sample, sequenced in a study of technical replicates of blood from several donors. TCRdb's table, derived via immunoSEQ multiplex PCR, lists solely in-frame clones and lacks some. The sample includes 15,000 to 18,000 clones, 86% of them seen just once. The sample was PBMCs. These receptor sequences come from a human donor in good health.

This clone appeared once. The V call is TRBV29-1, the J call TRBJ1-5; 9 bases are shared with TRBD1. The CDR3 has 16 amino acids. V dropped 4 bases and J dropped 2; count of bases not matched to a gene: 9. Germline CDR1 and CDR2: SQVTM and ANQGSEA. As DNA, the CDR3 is TGCAGCGTTGGGGGGCCGACAGGGGGGGGCAATCAGCCCCAGCATTTT. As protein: CSVGGPTGGGNQPQHF.

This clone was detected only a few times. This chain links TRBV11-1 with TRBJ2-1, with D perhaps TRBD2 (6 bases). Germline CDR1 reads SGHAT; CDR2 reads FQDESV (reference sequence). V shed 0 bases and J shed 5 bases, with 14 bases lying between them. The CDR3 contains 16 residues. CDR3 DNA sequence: TGTGCCAGCAGCTTAGCCGGGACTGGAATAAACAATGAGCAGTTCTTC. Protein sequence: CASSLAGTGINNEQFF.

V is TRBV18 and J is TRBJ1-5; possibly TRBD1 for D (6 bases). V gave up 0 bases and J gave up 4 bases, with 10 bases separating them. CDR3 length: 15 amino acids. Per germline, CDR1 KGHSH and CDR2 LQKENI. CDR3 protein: CASSPPGQGNQPQHF. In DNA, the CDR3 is TGTGCCAGCTCACCACCGGGGCAGGGGAATCAGCCCCAGCATTTT.

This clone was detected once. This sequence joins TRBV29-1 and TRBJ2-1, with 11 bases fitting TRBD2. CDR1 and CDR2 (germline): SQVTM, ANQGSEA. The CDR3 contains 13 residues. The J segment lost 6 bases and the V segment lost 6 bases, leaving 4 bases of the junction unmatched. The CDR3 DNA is TGCAGCGTCGGGACTAGCGGTTTCAATGAGCAGTTCTTC. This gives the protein CSVGTSGFNEQFF.

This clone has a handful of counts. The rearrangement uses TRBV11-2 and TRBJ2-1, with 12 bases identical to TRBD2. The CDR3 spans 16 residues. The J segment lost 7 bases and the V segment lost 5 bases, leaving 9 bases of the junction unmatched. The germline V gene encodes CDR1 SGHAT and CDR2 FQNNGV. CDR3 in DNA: TGTGCCAGCAGCCAATTCGGGACTAGCGGGTGGAATGAGCAGTTCTTC. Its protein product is CASSQFGTSGWNEQFF.

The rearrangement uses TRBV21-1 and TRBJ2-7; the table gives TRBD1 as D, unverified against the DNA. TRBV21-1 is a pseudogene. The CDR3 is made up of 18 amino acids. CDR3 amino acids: CASLIPLLGRQGAHEQYF. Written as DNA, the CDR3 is TGTGCCAGCTTAATTCCCCTCCTTGGGCGACAGGGGGCACACGAGCAGTACTTC.

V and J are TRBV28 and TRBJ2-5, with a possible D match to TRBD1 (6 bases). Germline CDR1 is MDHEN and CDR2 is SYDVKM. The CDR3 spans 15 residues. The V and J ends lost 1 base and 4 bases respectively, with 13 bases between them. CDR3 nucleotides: TGTGCCAGCAGTTTATTACAGGGTTGGGCAGAGACCCAGTACTTC. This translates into CASSLLQGWAETQYF.

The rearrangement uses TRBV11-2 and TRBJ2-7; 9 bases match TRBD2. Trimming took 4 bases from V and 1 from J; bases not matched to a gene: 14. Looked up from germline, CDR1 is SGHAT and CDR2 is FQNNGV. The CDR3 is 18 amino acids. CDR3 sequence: CASSWSASGTRISYEQYF. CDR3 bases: TGTGCCAGCAGCTGGTCGGCTAGCGGGACCCGAATTTCCTACGAGCAGTACTTC.